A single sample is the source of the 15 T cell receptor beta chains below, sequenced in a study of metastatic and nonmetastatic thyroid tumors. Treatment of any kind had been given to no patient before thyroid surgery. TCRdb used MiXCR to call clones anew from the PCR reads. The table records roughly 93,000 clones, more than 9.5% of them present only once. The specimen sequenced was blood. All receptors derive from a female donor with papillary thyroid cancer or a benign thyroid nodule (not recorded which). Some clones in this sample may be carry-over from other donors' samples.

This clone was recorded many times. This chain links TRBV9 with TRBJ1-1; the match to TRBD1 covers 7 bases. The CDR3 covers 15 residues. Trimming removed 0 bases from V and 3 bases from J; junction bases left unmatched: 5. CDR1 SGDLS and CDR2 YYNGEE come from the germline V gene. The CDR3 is CASSVEGRGDTEAFF. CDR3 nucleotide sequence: TGTGCCAGCAGCGTAGAAGGCAGGGGGGACACTGAAGCTTTCTTT. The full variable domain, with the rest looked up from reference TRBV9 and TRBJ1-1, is DSGVTQTPKHLITATGQRVTLRCSPRSGDLSVYWYQQSLDQGLQFLIQYYNGEERAKGNILERFSAQQFPDLHSELNLSSLELGDSALYFCASSVEGRGDTEAFFGQGTRLTVV.

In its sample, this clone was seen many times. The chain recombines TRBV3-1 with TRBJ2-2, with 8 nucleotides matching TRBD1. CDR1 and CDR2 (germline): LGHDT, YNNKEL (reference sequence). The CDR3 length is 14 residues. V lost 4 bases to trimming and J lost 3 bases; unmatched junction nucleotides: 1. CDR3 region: CASSRTGHTGELFF. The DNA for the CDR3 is TGTGCCAGCAGCCGGACAGGGCACACCGGGGAGCTGTTTTTT.

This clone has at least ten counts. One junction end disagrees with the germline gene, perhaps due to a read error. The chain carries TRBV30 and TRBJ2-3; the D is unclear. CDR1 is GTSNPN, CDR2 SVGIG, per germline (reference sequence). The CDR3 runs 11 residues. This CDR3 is CAWGVTDTQYF. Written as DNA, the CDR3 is TGTGCCTGGGGTGTCACAGATACGCAGTATTTT.

CDR3 protein: CASSYRARWERDYGYTF. CDR3 DNA: TGCGCCAGCAGCTACCGGGCAAGATGGGAAAGGGACTATGGCTACACCTTC. V gene TRBV5-1 combines with J gene TRBJ1-2; no clear D. Trimming took off 3 bases at V and 3 bases at J, with 21 bases between the two ends. Per the germline V gene, CDR1 is SGHRS and CDR2 is YFSETQ. The length of the CDR3 is 17 residues.

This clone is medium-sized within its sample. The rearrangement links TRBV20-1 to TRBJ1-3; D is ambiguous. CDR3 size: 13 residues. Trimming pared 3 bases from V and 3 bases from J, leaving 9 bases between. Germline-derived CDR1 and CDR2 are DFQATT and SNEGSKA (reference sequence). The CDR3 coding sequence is TGCAGTGCTAGGCCACCAATTGGAAACACCATATATTTT. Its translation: CSARPPIGNTIYF.

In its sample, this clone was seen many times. As DNA, the CDR3 is TGCGCCAGCGCCCCAGGGTACGGCACAGATACGCAGTATTTT. It codes for CASAPGYGTDTQYF. This chain links TRBV5-1 with TRBJ2-3, with D maybe TRBD1 (5 bases). The CDR3 has 14 amino acids. The germline CDR1 and CDR2 sequences are SGHRS and YFSETQ. V gave up 7 bases and J gave up 1 base, with 13 bases separating them. Combining the CDR3 with reference TRBV5-1 and TRBJ2-3 gives the whole variable domain KAGVTQTPRYLIKTRGQQVTLSCSPISGHRSVSWYQQTPGQGLQFLFEYFSETQRNKGNFPGRFSGRQFSNSRSEMNVSTLELGDSALYLCASAPGYGTDTQYFGPGTRLTVL.

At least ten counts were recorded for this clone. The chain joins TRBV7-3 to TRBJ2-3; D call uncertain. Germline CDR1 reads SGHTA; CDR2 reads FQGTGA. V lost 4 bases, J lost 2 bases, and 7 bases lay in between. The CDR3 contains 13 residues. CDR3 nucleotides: TGTGCCAGCAGCTCATACCACACAGATACGCAGTATTTT. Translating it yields CASSSYHTDTQYF.

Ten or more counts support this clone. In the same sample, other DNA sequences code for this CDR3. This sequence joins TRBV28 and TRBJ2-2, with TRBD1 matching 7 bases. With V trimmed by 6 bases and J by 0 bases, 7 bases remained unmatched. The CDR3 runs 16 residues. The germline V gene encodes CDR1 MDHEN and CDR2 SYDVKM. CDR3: CASRPFDRANTGELFF. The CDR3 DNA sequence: TGTGCCAGCAGGCCGTTTGACAGGGCGAACACCGGGGAGCTGTTTTTT. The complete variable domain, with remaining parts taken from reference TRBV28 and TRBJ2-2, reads DVKVTQSSRYLVKRTGEKVFLECVQDMDHENMFWYRQDPGLGLRLIYFSYDVKMKEKGDIPEGYSVSREKKERFSLILESASTNQTSMYLCASRPFDRANTGELFFGEGSRLTVL.

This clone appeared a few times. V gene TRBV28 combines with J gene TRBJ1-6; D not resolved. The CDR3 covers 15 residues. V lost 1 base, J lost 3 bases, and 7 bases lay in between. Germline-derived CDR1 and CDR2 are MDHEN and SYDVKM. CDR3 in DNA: TGTGCCAGCAGTTTATTCAGCTACTATAATTCACCCCTCCACTTT. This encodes CASSLFSYYNSPLHF. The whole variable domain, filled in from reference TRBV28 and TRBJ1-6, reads DVKVTQSSRYLVKRTGEKVFLECVQDMDHENMFWYRQDPGLGLRLIYFSYDVKMKEKGDIPEGYSVSREKKERFSLILESASTNQTSMYLCASSLFSYYNSPLHFGNGTRLTVT.

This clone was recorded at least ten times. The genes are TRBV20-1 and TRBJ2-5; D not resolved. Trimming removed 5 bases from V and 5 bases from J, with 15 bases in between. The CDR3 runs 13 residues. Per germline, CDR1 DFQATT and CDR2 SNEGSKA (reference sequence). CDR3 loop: CSAPLTGRETQYF. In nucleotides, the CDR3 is TGCAGTGCTCCCCTAACGGGTAGGGAGACCCAGTACTTC.

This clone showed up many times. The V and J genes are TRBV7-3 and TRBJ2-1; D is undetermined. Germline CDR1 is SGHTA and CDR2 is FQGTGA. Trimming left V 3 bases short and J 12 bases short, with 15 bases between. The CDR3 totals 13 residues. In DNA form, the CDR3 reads TGTGCCAGCAGCTTTGACGGCCGTCAGGCGCAGTTCTTC. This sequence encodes CASSFDGRQAQFF.

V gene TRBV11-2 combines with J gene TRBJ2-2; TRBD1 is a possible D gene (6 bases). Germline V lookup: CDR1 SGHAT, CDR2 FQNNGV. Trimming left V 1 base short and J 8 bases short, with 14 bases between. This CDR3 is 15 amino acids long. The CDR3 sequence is CASSLVGRGVGELFF. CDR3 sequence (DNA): TGTGCCAGCAGCTTAGTGGGCAGGGGTGTGGGGGAGCTGTTTTTT. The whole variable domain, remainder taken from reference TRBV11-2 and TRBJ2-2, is EAGVAQSPRYKIIEKRQSVAFWCNPISGHATLYWYQQILGQGPKLLIQFQNNGVVDDSQLPKDRFSAERLKGVDSTLKIQPAKLEDSAVYLCASSLVGRGVGELFFGEGSRLTVL.

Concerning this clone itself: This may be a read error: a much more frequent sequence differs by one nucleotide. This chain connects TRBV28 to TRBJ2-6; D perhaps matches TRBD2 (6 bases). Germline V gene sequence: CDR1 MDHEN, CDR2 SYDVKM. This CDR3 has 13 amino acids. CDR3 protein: CAGGNSGANVLSF. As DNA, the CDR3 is TGTGCCGGGGGGAACTCTGGGGCCAACGTCCTGTCTTTC.

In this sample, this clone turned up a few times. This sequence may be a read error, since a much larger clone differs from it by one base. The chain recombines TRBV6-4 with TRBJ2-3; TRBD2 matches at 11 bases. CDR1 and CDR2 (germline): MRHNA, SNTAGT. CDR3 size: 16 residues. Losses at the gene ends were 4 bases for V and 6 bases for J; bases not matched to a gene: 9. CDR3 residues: CASSASSGRDRDTQYF. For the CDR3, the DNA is TGTGCCAGCAGTGCCAGTAGCGGGAGGGACCGGGATACGCAGTATTTT.

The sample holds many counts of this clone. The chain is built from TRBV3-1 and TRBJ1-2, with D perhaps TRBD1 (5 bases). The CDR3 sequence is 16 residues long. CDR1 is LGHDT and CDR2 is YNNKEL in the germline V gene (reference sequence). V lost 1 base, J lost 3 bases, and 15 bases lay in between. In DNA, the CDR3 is TGTGCCAGCAGCCAAGCGGGGGGGGGAGCGCACTATGGCTACACCTTC. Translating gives CASSQAGGGAHYGYTF.